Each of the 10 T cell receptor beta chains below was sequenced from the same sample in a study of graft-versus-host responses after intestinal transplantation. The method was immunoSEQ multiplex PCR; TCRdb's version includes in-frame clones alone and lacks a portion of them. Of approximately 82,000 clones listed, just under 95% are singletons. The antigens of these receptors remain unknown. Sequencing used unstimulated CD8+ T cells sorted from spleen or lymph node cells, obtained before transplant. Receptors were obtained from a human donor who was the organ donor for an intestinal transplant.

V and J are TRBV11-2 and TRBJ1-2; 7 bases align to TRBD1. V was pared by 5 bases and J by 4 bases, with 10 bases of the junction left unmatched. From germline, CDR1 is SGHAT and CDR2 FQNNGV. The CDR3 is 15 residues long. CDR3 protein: CASSATTGLGYGYTF. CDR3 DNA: TGTGCCAGCAGCGCAACGACAGGGTTGGGCTATGGCTACACCTTC.

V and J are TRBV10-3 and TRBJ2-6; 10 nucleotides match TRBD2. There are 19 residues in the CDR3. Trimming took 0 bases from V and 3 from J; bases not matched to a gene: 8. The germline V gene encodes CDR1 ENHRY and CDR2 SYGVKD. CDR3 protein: CAISESSSGSVRGANVLTF. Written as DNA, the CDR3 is TGTGCCATCAGTGAGTCATCTAGCGGGAGCGTTCGTGGGGCCAACGTCCTGACTTTC.

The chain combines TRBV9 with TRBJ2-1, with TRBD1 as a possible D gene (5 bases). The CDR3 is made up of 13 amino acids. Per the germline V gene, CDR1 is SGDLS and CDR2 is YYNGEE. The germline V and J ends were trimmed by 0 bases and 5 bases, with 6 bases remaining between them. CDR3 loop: CASSVEGNNEQFF. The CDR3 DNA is TGTGCCAGCAGCGTAGAGGGGAACAATGAGCAGTTCTTC.

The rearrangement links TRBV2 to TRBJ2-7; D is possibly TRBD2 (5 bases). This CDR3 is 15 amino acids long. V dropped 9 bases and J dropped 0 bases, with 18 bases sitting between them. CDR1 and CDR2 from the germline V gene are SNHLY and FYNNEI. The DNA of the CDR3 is TGTGCCAGGGAGGATCCTCGGACGGACTCCTACGAGCAGTACTTC. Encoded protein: CAREDPRTDSYEQYF.

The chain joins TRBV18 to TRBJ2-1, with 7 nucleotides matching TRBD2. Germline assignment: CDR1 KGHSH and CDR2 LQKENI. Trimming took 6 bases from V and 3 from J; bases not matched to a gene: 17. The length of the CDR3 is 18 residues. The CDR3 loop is CASSVGLQLAIVYNEQFF. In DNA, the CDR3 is TGTGCCAGCTCCGTGGGGTTACAACTAGCGATAGTCTACAATGAGCAGTTCTTC.

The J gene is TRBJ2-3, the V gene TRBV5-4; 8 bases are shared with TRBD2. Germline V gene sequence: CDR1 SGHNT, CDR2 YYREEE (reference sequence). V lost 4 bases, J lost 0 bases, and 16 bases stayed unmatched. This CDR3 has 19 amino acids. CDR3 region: CASSKATTYGGASTDTQYF. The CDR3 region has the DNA TGTGCCAGCAGCAAAGCGACTACCTACGGGGGGGCAAGCACAGATACGCAGTATTTT.

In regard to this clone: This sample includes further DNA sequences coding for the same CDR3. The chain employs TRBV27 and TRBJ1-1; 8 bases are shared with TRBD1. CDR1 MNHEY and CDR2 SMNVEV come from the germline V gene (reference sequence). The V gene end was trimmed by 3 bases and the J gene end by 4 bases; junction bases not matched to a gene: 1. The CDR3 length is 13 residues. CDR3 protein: CASSFTGGTEAFF. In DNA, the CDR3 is TGTGCCAGCAGTTTCACAGGGGGCACTGAAGCTTTCTTT.

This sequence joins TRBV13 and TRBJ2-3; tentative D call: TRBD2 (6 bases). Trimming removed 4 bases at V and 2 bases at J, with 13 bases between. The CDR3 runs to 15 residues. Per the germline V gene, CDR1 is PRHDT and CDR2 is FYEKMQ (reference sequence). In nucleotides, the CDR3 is TGTGCCAGCAGCTCAACGGGGGTCCTCACAGATACGCAGTATTTT. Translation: CASSSTGVLTDTQYF. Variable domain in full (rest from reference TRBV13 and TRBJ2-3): AAGVIQSPRHLIKEKRETATLKCYPIPRHDTVYWYQQGPGQDPQFLISFYEKMQSDKGSIPDRFSAQQFSDYHSELNMSSLELGDSALYFCASSSTGVLTDTQYFGPGTRLTVL.

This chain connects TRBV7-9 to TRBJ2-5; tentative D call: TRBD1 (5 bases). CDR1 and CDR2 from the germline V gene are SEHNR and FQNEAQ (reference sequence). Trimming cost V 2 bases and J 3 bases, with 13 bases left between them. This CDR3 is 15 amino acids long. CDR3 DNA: TGTGCCAGCAGCTTAAGCCCCGACAGAGAAGAGACCCAGTACTTC. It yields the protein CASSLSPDREETQYF.

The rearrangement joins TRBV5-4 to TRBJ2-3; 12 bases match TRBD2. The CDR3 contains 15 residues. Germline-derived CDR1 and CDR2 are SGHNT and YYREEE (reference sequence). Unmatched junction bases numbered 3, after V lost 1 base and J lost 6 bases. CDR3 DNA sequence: TGTGCCAGCAGCTTGACTAGCGGGAGGAGGGATACGCAGTATTTT. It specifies CASSLTSGRRDTQYF.